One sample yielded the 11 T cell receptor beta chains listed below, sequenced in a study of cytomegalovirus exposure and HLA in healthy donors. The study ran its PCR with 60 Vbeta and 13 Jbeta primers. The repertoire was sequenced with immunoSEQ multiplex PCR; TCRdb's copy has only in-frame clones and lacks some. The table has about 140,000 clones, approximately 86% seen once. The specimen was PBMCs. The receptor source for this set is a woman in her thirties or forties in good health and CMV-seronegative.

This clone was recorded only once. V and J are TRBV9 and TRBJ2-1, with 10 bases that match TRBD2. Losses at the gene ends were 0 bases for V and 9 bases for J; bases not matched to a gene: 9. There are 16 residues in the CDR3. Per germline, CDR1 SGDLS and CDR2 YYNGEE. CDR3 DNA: TGTGCCAGCAGCGTAGTCCCTAGCGGGGGTTGGGGTGAGCAGTTCTTC. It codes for CASSVVPSGGWGEQFF.

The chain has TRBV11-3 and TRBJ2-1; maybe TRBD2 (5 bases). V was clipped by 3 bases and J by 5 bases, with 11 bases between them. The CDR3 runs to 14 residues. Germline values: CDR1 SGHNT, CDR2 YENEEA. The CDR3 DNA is TGTGCCAGCAGCTTGCCCCGGGGTAACAATGAGCAGTTCTTC. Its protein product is CASSLPRGNNEQFF.

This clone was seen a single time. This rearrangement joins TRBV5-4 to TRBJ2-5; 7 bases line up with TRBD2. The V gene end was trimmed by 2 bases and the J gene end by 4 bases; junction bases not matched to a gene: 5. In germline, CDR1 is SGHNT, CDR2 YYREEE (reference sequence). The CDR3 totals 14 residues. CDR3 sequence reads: CASSFMLAGETQYF. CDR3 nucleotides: TGTGCCAGCAGCTTTATGTTAGCGGGAGAGACCCAGTACTTC.

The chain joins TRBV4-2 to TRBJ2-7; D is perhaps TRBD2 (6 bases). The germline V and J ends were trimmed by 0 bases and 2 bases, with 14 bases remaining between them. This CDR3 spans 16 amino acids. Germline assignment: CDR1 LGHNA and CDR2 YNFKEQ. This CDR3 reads CASSQDSGTEPYEQYF. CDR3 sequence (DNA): TGTGCCAGCAGCCAAGATTCAGGGACTGAGCCCTACGAGCAGTACTTC.

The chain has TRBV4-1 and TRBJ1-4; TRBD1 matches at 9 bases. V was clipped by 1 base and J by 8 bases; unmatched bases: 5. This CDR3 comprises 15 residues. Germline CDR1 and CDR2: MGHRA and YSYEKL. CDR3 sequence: CASSQVGTGPEKLFF. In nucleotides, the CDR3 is TGCGCCAGCAGCCAAGTTGGGACAGGGCCCGAAAAACTGTTTTTT.

The CDR3 coding sequence is TGTGCCAGCAGTGAAAGGGTAGGGGGCAGGGAGGTTGAAAAACTGTTTTTT. Its protein is CASSERVGGREVEKLFF. The chain combines TRBV6-1 with TRBJ1-4; 7 bases line up with TRBD1. The germline gives CDR1 MNHNS, CDR2 SASEGT. V shed 2 bases and J 7 bases; nucleotides not matched to a gene: 13. The CDR3 consists of 17 residues.

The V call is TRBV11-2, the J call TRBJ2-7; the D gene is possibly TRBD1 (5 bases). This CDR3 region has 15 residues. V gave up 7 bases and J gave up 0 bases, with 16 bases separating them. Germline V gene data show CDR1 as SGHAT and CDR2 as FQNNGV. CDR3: CASTYGQGFSYEQYF. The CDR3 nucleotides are TGTGCCAGCACCTATGGGCAGGGTTTCTCCTACGAGCAGTACTTC.

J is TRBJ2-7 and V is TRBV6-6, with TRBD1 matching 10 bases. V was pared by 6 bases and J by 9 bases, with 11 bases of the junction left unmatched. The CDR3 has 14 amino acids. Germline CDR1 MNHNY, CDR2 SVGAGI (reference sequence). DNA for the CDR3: TGTGCCAGCAGGGAGGCCGGGACAGGGGATCGGCAGTACTTC. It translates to CASREAGTGDRQYF.

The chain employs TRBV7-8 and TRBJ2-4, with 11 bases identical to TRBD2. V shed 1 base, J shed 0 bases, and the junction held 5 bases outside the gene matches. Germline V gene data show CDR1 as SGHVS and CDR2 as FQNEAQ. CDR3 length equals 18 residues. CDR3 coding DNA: TGTGCCAGCAGCTTAGGTTTGACTAGCGGGGTAGCCAAAAACATTCAGTACTTC. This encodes CASSLGLTSGVAKNIQYF.

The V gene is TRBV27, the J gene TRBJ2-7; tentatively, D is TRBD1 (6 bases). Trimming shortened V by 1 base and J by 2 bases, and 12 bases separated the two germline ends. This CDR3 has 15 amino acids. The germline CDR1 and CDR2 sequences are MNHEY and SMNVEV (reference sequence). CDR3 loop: CASSLYQGSTYEQYF. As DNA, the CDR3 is TGTGCCAGCAGTTTATATCAGGGGTCGACCTACGAGCAGTACTTC.

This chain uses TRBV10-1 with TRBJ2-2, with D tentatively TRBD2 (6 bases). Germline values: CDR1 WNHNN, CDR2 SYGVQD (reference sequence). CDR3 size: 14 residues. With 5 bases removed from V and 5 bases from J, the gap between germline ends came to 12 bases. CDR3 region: CASSRTAGTGELFF. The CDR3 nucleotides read TGCGCCAGCAGTCGGACGGCGGGGACCGGGGAGCTGTTTTTT.